This T cell receptor (beta chain) was captured in a study of ipilimumab plus nivolumab after autologous stem cell transplantation. The wider study: Patients received a median of roughly five ipilimumab and 8 nivolumab doses.

Repertoires were generated with immunoSEQ multiplex PCR, while TCRdb's copy carries only in-frame clones and drops some. This table has around 45,000 clones, about 88% appearing once. CDR1 is MRHNA and CDR2 is SNTAGT in the germline V gene. V was pared by 0 bases and J by 3 bases, with 6 bases between. The CDR3 contains 14 residues. The sample here was PBMCs, taken in a trial of ipilimumab plus nivolumab as post-transplant consolidation. The TCR comes from a male donor with multiple myeloma. The rearrangement joins TRBV6-4 to TRBJ2-1; possible D gene TRBD2, 5 bases. CDR3: CASSDSRVYNEQFF. In nucleotides, the CDR3 is TGTGCCAGCAGTGACTCGAGGGTCTACAATGAGCAGTTCTTC.